This TCR beta chain was profiled in a study of shared clonotypes between healthy human individuals. The CDR3 length is 11 residues. Germline CDR1 is GTSNPN and CDR2 is SVGIG (reference sequence). Trimming stripped 0 bases from V and 9 bases from J, with 8 bases between. The naive CD8 population came from CD45RO-negative cells selected for CCR7, without terminally differentiated effector memory CD45RA+ cells. TCRdb's table, derived via immunoSEQ multiplex PCR, lists solely in-frame clones and lacks some. Of roughly 890,000 clones listed, nearly 95% are singletons. The chain carries TRBV30 and TRBJ1-1, with no clear D. Specimen: naive CD8+ T cells sorted from blood. This TCR derives from a young man in good health. CDR3 protein: CAWSVGEQAFF. Written as DNA, the CDR3 is TGTGCCTGGAGTGTGGGAGAACAAGCTTTCTTT.